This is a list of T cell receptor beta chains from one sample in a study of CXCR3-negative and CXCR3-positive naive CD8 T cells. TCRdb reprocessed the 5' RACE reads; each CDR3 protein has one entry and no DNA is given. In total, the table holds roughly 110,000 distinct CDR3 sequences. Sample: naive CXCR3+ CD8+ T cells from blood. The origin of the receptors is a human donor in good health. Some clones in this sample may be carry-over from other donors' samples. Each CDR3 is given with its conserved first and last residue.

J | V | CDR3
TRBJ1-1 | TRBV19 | CASTTGYMNTEAFF
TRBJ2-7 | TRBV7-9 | CASSPGTGIYEQYF
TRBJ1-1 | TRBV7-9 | CASSAGTLEAFF
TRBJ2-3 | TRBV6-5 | CASSGFGQGSTDTQYF
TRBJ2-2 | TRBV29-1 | CSVEEGFTGELFF
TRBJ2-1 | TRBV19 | CASSSLGGNEQFF
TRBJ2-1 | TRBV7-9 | CASSAGTSGGPSFYNEQFF
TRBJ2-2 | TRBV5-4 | CASSGPSGELFF
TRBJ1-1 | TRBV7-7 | CAALQGANTEAFF
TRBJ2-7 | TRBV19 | CASSISDEQYF
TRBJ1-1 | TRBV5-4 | CASSPGGPNTEAFF
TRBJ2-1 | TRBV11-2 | CASSPGLAGGYYNEQFF
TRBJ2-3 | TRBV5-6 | CASSGTPDTQYF
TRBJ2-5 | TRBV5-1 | CASSDAYQETQYF
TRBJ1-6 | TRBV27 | CASRPIGSPLHF
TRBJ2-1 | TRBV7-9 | CASSPLAGGRYNEQFF
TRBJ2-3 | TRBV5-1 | CASSLDGGPSTDTQYF
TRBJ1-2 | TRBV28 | CASSPPGQGSGYTF
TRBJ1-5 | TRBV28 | CASTGRVWQPQHF
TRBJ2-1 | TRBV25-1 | CASSRGAINYNEQFF
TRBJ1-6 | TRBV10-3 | CATGTGGEYNSPLHF
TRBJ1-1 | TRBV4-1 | CASSPTGTHNPNTEAFF
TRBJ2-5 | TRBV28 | CASSLWKLGGPEETQYF
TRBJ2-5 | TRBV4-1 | CASSNRGGGETQYF
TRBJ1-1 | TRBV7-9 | CASSSSDSWNTEAFF
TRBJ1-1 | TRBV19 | CASMSRLNTEAFF
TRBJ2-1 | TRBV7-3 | CASSPVPGLSGYNEQFF
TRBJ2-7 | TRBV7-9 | CASSPLSGEGYEQYF
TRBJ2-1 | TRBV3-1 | CAGSHGTSGSSYNEQFF
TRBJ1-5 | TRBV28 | CASSLWGRGPNQPQHF
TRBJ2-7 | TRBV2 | CASSEILDGYEQYF
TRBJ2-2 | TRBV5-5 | CASSGRGLNTGELFF
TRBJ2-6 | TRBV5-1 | CASREAGGANVLTF
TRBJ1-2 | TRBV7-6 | CASSLGSVSYTF
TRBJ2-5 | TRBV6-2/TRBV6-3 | CASSPRTSGSLETQYF
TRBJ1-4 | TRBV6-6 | CASTDSFNEKLFF
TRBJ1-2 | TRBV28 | CASRSGGWSGYTF
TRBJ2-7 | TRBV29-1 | CSARTDSYEQYF
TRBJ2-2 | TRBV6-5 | CASSYNRENTGELFF
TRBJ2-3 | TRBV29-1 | CSVEGDTDTQYF
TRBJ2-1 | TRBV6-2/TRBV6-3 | CASSYGTSRPYNEQFF
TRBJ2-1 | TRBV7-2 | CASSLSTPWGDVDNEQFF
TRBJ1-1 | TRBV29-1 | CSVLASGFPNTEAFF
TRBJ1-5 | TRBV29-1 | CSGGSGLNQPQHF
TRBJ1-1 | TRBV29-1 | CSVQGGTEAFF
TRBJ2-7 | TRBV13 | CASSFAELSYEQYF
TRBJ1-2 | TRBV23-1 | CASSQSRQGYTF
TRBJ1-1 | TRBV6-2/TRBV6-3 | CASSAISDTEAFF
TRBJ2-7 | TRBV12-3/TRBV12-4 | CASSPYPPYDSEQYF
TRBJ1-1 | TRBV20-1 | CSARDPEAGGTEAFF
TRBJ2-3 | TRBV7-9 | CASSQREGGTDTQYF
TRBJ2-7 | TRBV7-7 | CASSLGEDSPYEQYF
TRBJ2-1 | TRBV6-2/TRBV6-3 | CASSYPQDSGGQYNEQFF
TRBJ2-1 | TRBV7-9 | CASSSASGDNEQFF
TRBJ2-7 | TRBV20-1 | CSARELIGQANYEQYF
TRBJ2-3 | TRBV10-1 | CASSDLAGEVGGTDTQYF
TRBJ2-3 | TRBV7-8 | CASSLGGGATDTQYF